This T cell receptor (beta chain) was profiled in a study of blood T cell repertoires in COVID-19. Background on the study: Material from acute and convalescent COVID-19 was sourced from the United States, Italy and Spain.

In the original analysis: Counts of nucleated cells, estimated from reference gene primer amplification, were obtained. Only in-frame clones appear in the TCRdb table, and some are missing; sequencing was by immunoSEQ multiplex PCR. V, J and clone size are taken as reported in that table, and D and trimming were inferred from the DNA itself. The sample has roughly 250,000 clones, 84% seen once. During active infection, Seattle patients enrolled and were then monitored through disease. Between the trimmed V and J ends, which lost 6 bases and 10 bases, there was a span of 19 bases. The CDR3 loop spans 15 amino acids. In germline, CDR1 is MDHEN, CDR2 SYDVKM.

The chain recombines TRBV28 with TRBJ1-6; unclear D gene. Sequencing was carried out using peripheral blood. The source is a person aged 70 to 79 with COVID-19, enrolled during active disease. The CDR3 sequence: CASSPTPLEGSPLHF. CDR3 nucleotide sequence: TGTGCCAGCAGCCCCACCCCCCTTGAGGGCTCACCCCTCCACTTT. The full variable domain, its missing parts supplied by reference TRBV28 and TRBJ1-6, is DVKVTQSSRYLVKRTGEKVFLECVQDMDHENMFWYRQDPGLGLRLIYFSYDVKMKEKGDIPEGYSVSREKKERFSLILESASTNQTSMYLCASSPTPLEGSPLHFGNGTRLTVT.